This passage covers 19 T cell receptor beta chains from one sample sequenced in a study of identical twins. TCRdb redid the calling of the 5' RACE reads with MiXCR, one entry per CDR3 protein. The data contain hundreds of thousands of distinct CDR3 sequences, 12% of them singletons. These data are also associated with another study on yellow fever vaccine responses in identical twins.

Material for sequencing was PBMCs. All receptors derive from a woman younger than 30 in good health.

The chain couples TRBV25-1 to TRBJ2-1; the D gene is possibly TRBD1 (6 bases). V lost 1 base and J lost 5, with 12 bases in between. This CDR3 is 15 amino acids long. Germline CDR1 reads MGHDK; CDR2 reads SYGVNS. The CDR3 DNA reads TGTGCCAGCAGTGAATGGGGGACACTGAACAATGAGCAGTTCTTC. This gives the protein CASSEWGTLNNEQFF.

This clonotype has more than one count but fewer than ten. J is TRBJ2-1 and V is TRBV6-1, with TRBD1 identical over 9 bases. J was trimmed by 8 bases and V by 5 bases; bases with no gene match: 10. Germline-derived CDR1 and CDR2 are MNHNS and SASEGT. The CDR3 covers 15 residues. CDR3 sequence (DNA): TGTGCCAGCAGTCCCAATAGGGGGACAGGGCATGAGCAGTTCTTC. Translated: CASSPNRGTGHEQFF.

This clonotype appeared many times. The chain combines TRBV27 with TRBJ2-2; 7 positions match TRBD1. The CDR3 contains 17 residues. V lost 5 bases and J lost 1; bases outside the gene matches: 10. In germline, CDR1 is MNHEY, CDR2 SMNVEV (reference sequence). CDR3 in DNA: TGTGCCAGCAGTCTACCGACAGGGTCGGGGAACACCGGGGAGCTGTTTTTT. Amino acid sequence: CASSLPTGSGNTGELFF.

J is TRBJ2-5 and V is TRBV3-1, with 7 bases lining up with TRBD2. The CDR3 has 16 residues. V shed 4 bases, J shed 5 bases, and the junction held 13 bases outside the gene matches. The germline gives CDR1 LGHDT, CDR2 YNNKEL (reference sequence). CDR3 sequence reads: CASSRIGLEAWETQYF. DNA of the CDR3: TGTGCCAGCAGCCGAATCGGACTAGAAGCCTGGGAGACCCAGTACTTC.

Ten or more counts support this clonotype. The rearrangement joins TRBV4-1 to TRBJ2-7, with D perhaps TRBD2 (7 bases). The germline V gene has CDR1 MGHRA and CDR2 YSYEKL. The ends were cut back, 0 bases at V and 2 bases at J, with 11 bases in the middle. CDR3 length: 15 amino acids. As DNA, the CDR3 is TGCGCCAGCAGCCAAGACGGGGGGCCGCCCTACGAGCAGTACTTC. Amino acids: CASSQDGGPPYEQYF.

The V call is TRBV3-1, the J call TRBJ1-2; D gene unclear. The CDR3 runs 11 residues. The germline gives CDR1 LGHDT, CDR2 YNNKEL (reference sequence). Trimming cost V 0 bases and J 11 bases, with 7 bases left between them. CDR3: CASSQEAAYTF. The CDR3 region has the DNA TGTGCCAGCAGCCAAGAAGCAGCATACACCTTC.

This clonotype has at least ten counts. The CDR3 sequence: CASSLKGYGETQYF. Written as DNA, the CDR3 is TGTGCCAGCAGCTTAAAAGGGTATGGAGAGACCCAGTACTTC. The chain uses TRBV13 and TRBJ2-5; D is unresolved. This CDR3 contains 14 residues. Trimming pared 2 bases from V and 4 bases from J, leaving 11 bases between. The germline V gene has CDR1 PRHDT and CDR2 FYEKMQ (reference sequence).

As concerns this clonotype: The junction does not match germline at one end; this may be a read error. The CDR3 DNA follows: TGTACCAGCAGCGCCGGGACGCAAGGGCCTGGGAGCACAGATACGCAGTATTTT. This gives the protein CTSSAGTQGPGSTDTQYF. V is TRBV3-1 and J is TRBJ2-3; D tentatively reads TRBD1 or TRBD2 (5 bases each). In germline, CDR1 is LGHDT, CDR2 YNNKEL (reference sequence). The CDR3 runs to 18 residues.

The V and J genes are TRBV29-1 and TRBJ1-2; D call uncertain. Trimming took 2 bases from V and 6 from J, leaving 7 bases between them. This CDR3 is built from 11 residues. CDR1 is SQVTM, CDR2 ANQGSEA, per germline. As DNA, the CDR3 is TGCAGCGTTGAATCGGTCGATGGCTACACCTTC. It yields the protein CSVESVDGYTF.

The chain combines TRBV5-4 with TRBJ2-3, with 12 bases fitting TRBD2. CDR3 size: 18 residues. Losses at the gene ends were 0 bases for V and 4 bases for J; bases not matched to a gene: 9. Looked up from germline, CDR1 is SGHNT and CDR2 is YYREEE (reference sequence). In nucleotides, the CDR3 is TGTGCCAGCAGCTTGGATCTAGCGGGGGGGCCTGGGGCAGATACGCAGTATTTT. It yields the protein CASSLDLAGGPGADTQYF.

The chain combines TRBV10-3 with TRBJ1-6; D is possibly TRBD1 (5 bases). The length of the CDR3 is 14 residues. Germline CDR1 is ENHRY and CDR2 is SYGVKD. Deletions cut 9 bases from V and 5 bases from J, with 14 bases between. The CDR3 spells CAITAGLNNSPLHF. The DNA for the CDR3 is TGTGCCATTACCGCGGGACTGAATAATTCACCCCTCCACTTT.

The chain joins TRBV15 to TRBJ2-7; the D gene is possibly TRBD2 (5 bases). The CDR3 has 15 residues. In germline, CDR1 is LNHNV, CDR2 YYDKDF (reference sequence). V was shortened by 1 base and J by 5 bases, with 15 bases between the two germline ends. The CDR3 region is CATSRVRVAPDEQYF. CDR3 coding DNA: TGTGCCACCAGCAGAGTTAGGGTAGCGCCAGACGAGCAGTACTTC.

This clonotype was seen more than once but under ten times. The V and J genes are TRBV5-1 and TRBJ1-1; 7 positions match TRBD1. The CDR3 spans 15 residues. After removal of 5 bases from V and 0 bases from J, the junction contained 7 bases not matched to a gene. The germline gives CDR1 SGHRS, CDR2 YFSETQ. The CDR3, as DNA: TGCGCCAGCAGTCTGATGACAGGGCTGAACACTGAAGCTTTCTTT. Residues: CASSLMTGLNTEAFF.

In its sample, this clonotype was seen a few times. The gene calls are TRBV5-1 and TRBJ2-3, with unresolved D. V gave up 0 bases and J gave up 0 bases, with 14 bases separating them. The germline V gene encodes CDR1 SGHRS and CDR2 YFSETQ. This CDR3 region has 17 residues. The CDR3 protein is CASSLEYGKSSTDTQYF. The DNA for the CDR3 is TGCGCCAGCAGCTTGGAGTATGGGAAGAGTAGCACAGATACGCAGTATTTT.

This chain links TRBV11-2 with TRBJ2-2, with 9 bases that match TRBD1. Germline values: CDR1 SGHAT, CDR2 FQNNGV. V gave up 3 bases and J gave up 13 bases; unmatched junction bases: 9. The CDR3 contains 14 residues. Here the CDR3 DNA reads TGTGCCAGCAGCTTTGAACAGGGGGCTTATACGCTGTTTTTT. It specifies CASSFEQGAYTLFF.

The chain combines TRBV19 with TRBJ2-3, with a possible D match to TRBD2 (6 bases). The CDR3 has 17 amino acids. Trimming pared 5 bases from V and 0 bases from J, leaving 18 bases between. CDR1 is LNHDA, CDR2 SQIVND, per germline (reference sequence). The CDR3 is CASSGRGTGISTDTQYF. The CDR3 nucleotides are TGTGCCAGTAGTGGACGGGGGACGGGGATAAGCACAGATACGCAGTATTTT. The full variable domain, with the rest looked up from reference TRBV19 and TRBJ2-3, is DGGITQSPKYLFRKEGQNVTLSCEQNLNHDAMYWYRQDPGQGLRLIYYSQIVNDFQKGDIAEGYSVSREKKESFPLTVTSAQKNPTAFYLCASSGRGTGISTDTQYFGPGTRLTVL.

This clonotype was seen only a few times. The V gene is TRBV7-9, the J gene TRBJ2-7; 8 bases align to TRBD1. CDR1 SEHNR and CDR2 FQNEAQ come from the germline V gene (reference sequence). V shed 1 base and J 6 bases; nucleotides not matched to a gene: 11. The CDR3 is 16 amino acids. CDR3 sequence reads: CASSLGPADRAREQYF. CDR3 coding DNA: TGTGCCAGCAGCTTAGGACCCGCGGACAGGGCGCGCGAGCAGTACTTC.

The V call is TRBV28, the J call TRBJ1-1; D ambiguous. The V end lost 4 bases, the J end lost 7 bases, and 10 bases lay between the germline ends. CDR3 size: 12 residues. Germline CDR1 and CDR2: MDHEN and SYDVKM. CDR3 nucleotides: TGTGCCAGCAGTTCGGGTAACGGTGAAGCTTTCTTT. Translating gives CASSSGNGEAFF.

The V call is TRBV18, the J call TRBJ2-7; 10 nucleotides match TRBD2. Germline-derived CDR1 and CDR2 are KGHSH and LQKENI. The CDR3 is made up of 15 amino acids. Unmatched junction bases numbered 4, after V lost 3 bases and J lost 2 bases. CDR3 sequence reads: CASSPASGGAYEQYV. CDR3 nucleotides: TGTGCCAGCTCACCGGCTAGCGGGGGAGCCTACGAGCAGTACGTC.